The text below deals with one T cell receptor (beta chain). CDR3 length: 14 amino acids. V was cut by 5 bases and J by 4 bases, with 15 bases left in between. CDR1 and CDR2 from the germline V gene are SNHLY and FYNNEI. The data derive from a study of blood T cell repertoires in COVID-19. Clones were sequenced by immunoSEQ multiplex PCR, and TCRdb holds only the in-frame ones, with some missing. The table includes under 95,000 clones, over 80% detected once. The sample was peripheral blood. The sequence was obtained from an elderly woman with acute or convalescent COVID-19. The chain employs TRBV2 and TRBJ2-7; D possibly corresponds to TRBD1 (5 bases). Here the CDR3 reads CASSLGVGAYEQYF. The CDR3 DNA is TGTGCCAGCAGTCTAGGGGTAGGAGCTTACGAGCAGTACTTC.